This is a list of T cell receptor beta chains from one sample in a study of regulatory T cells. Assay: immunoSEQ multiplex PCR; the TCRdb copy retains only in-frame clones and omits some. The data show over 25,000 clones, with under 95% seen just once and around 1.5% held by the top ten. The specimen sequenced was conventional CD4+ T cells sorted from blood. The receptors shown here come from a person between 18 and 30 years old with CD3G deficiency. The CDR3 runs from the conserved cysteine through the conserved F or W. A D gene is named only where the DNA matches it firmly. Some rows mark clone size as missing; the rest say once, few, many or name a class of expanded clone.

TRBD2,TRBV19,NA,TRBJ2-1,CASSTGTSGTQVQFF,TGTGCCAGTAGTACCGGGACTAGCGGGACCCAGGTGCAGTTCTTC
NA,TRBV19,NA,TRBJ2-1,CASSMSSSAYNEQFF,TGTGCCAGTAGTATGTCGTCTAGCGCCTACAATGAGCAGTTCTTC
TRBD2,TRBV5-1,NA,TRBJ2-5,CASSIAGGLETQYF,TGCGCCAGCAGCATTGCGGGGGGCCTGGAGACCCAGTACTTC
NA,TRBV5-6,once,TRBJ2-5,CASRFRETQYF,TGTGCCAGCAGATTCCGGGAGACCCAGTACTTC
TRBD2,TRBV5-4,once,TRBJ2-5,CASSPGTSRAGETQYF,TGTGCCAGCAGCCCAGGGACTAGCCGTGCGGGAGAGACCCAGTACTTC
NA,TRBV27,NA,TRBJ2-7,CASSPHKNSYEQYF,TGTGCCAGCAGTCCCCACAAGAACTCCTACGAGCAGTACTTC
TRBD2,TRBV5-1,once,TRBJ2-1,CASSSLAGGRYGEQFF,TGCGCCAGCAGCTCATTAGCGGGAGGGCGCTATGGTGAGCAGTTCTTC
NA,TRBV6-6,NA,TRBJ1-1,CASRPSSGWGTEAFF,TGTGCCAGCCGACCAAGTTCGGGGTGGGGCACTGAAGCTTTCTTT
NA,TRBV2,NA,TRBJ2-5,CAWQGHQQTQYF,TGTGCCTGGCAGGGACACCAGCAGACCCAGTACTTC
TRBD1,TRBV2,NA,TRBJ1-6,CASGTGQGLLPLHF,TGTGCCAGCGGAACGGGACAGGGCCTCCTGCCCCTCCACTTT
NA,TRBV11-2,NA,TRBJ2-1,CASSLTNGNEQFF,TGTGCCAGCAGCTTAACGAACGGGAATGAGCAGTTCTTC
TRBD2,TRBV5-1,NA,TRBJ2-1,CASSLTSGRQNEQFF,TGCGCCAGCAGCTTGACTAGCGGGAGGCAGAATGAGCAGTTCTTC
NA,TRBV7-9,once,TRBJ2-1,CASSLASGSDEQFF,TGTGCCAGCAGCTTAGCATCGGGGAGCGATGAGCAGTTCTTC
TRBD1,TRBV6-6,NA,TRBJ1-1,CASRKGQVNTEAFF,TGTGCCAGCAGGAAAGGACAGGTGAACACTGAAGCTTTCTTT
NA,TRBV5-4,NA,TRBJ2-2,CASSLGGRNTGELFF,TGTGCCAGCAGCTTGGGGGGGAGGAACACCGGGGAGCTGTTTTTT
NA,TRBV5-1,NA,TRBJ1-4,CASSSGILGEKLFF,TGCGCCAGCAGCTCTGGAATCCTGGGTGAAAAACTGTTTTTT
TRBD2,TRBV9,NA,TRBJ2-3,CASSVAASGGADTQYF,TGTGCCAGCAGCGTAGCGGCTAGCGGGGGCGCAGATACGCAGTATTTT
NA,TRBV5-1,NA,TRBJ1-2,CASSPAEGWVGYGYTF,TGCGCCAGCAGCCCCGCGGAGGGGTGGGTTGGCTATGGCTACACCTTC
NA,TRBV30,few,TRBJ1-6,CAWSLRAFSYNSPLHF,TGTGCCTGGAGCTTAAGGGCTTTCTCCTATAATTCACCCCTCCACTTT
NA,TRBV14,NA,TRBJ1-1,CASSNSLNTEAFF,TGTGCCAGCAGCAACAGCCTGAACACTGAAGCTTTCTTT
NA,TRBV6-1,NA,TRBJ1-2,CASSAAWSRGYTF,TGTGCCAGCAGTGCCGCTTGGTCTCGGGGCTACACCTTC
NA,TRBV18,NA,TRBJ1-2,CASSPGSKYGYTF,TGTGCCAGCTCACCAGGCAGCAAGTATGGCTACACCTTC
NA,TRBV6-1,NA,TRBJ1-2,CASSEAAGLGYTF,TGTGCCAGCAGTGAAGCGGCAGGGCTAGGCTACACCTTC
TRBD2,TRBV5-1,NA,TRBJ2-1,CASSGGLARNEQFF,TGCGCCAGCAGCGGTGGACTAGCTAGGAATGAGCAGTTCTTC
TRBD1,TRBV10-3,NA,TRBJ2-5,CAISGDREGTQYF,TGTGCCATCAGTGGGGACAGGGAGGGGACCCAGTACTTC
NA,TRBV19,NA,TRBJ1-3,CASSPGRGGGNTIYF,TGTGCCAGTAGCCCAGGGCGAGGGGGGGGAAACACCATATATTTT
TRBD2,TRBV28,NA,TRBJ2-7,CASSGTSGGGEQYF,TGTGCCAGCTCGGGAACTAGCGGAGGAGGCGAGCAGTACTTC
TRBD1,TRBV5-1,NA,TRBJ2-3,CASSFQDRGPDTQYF,TGCGCCAGCAGCTTTCAGGACAGGGGCCCAGATACGCAGTATTTT
TRBD1,TRBV28,NA,TRBJ2-5,CASSQDRAAQYF,TGTGCCAGCAGCCAGGACAGGGCGGCCCAGTACTTC
NA,TRBV7-9,NA,TRBJ2-2,CASSLSHQVRDTGELFF,TGTGCCAGCAGCTTGTCCCATCAAGTTCGGGACACCGGGGAGCTGTTTTTT
NA,TRBV28,once,TRBJ1-6,CASSPYNSPLHF,TGTGCCAGCAGCCCGTATAATTCACCCCTCCACTTT
NA,TRBV5-1,NA,TRBJ2-1,CASSSDGGLSYNEQFF,TGCGCCAGCAGCTCTGACGGGGGGCTCTCCTACAATGAGCAGTTCTTC
TRBD2,TRBV28,NA,TRBJ2-1,CASSLAGANNEQFF,TGTGCCAGCAGTTTGGCGGGAGCGAACAATGAGCAGTTCTTC
NA,TRBV6-6,NA,TRBJ1-1,CASSSQGSVTEAFF,TGTGCCAGCAGTTCCCAGGGGTCGGTCACTGAAGCTTTCTTT
NA,TRBV10-2,NA,TRBJ2-2,CASSSIASGELFF,TGCGCCAGCAGTTCGATAGCGTCCGGGGAGCTGTTTTTT
NA,TRBV18,NA,TRBJ2-7,CASSQATYEQYF,TGTGCCAGCTCACAAGCAACGTACGAGCAGTACTTC
NA,TRBV7-9,NA,TRBJ2-2,CASSLGSVDTGELFF,TGTGCCAGCAGCTTAGGATCGGTGGACACCGGGGAGCTGTTTTTT
NA,TRBV5-1,NA,TRBJ2-3,CASRMDFTDTQYF,TGCGCCAGCAGGATGGATTTCACAGATACGCAGTATTTT
NA,TRBV6-5,NA,TRBJ2-3,CASSLFSMGAGAQYF,TGTGCCAGCAGTCTATTCTCAATGGGGGCCGGCGCGCAGTATTTT
NA,TRBV6-1,NA,TRBJ1-1,CASSESGPGKTEAFF,TGTGCCAGCAGTGAAAGTGGGCCGGGGAAGACTGAAGCTTTCTTT
NA,TRBV11-3,NA,TRBJ2-7,CASSLDSSYEQYF,TGTGCCAGCAGCTTAGATTCATCCTACGAGCAGTACTTC
NA,TRBV10-3,NA,TRBJ1-2,CAISESNVPRVHGYTF,TGTGCCATCAGTGAGTCGAACGTCCCGAGGGTCCATGGCTACACCTTC
NA,TRBV2,NA,TRBJ2-3,CASSDSVGTDTQYF,TGTGCCAGCAGTGACAGTGTTGGCACAGATACGCAGTATTTT
NA,TRBV9,NA,TRBJ2-7,CASSVGGTLGEQYF,TGTGCCAGCAGCGTAGGGGGCACATTAGGGGAGCAGTACTTC